Listed here are 14 T cell receptor beta chains from one sample, sequenced in a study of blood T cell repertoires in COVID-19 (dated by TCRdb to 2018 to 2020). Receptor libraries were prepared by the immunoSEQ multiplex PCR assay. In TCRdb, the immuneACCESS table is reduced to in-frame sequences with V and J assigned. These tables do not hold every clone; where another copy was compared, an unresolved V gene accounts for under half, and the others remain unexplained. The sample has approximately 120,000 clones on record, 60% to 80% of them singletons. In total, the top ten clones hold more than 5% of the sample. The sample was peripheral blood. The receptors shown here come from a man aged 55 to 69 with acute or convalescent COVID-19.

This clone was detected only a few times. V gene TRBV9 combines with J gene TRBJ2-3, with 7 bases matching TRBD2. V lost 0 bases to trimming and J lost 2 bases; unmatched junction nucleotides: 12. The CDR3 extends over 18 amino acids. Germline V gene lookup returns CDR1 SGDLS and CDR2 YYNGEE. The CDR3, as DNA: TGTGCCAGCAGCGTAGCCGCTAGCGGCCTACTATCCACAGATACGCAGTATTTT. The encoded protein is CASSVAASGLLSTDTQYF.

The gene calls are TRBV7-6 and TRBJ1-1; D is uncertain. Per germline, CDR1 SGHVS and CDR2 FNYEAQ. The CDR3 spans 13 residues. Trimming removed 5 bases at V and 1 base at J, with 8 bases between. The CDR3 loop reads CASSTQQNTEAFF. As DNA, the CDR3 is TGTGCCAGCAGCACACAGCAGAACACTGAAGCTTTCTTT.

This clone came up a few times. This chain joins TRBV5-4 and TRBJ1-2; 7 bases align to TRBD1. This CDR3 is built from 12 residues. J lost 7 bases, V lost 0 bases, and 0 bases had no gene match. CDR1 and CDR2 from the germline V gene are SGHNT and YYREEE (reference sequence). In DNA, the CDR3 is TGTGCCAGCAGCTTGGACAGGGGTGGCTACACCTTC. This sequence encodes CASSLDRGGYTF.

The J gene is TRBJ2-7, the V gene TRBV4-1, with TRBD2 matching over 9 bases. CDR1 and CDR2 from the germline V gene are MGHRA and YSYEKL. J lost 10 bases, V lost 0 bases, and 4 bases had no gene match. The CDR3 is 13 residues long. The chain's CDR3 is CASSQDLGTSQYF. The CDR3 DNA reads TGCGCCAGCAGCCAAGATCTTGGGACTAGCCAGTACTTC.

J is TRBJ1-2 and V is TRBV13, with D perhaps matching TRBD1 (5 bases). The length of the CDR3 is 14 residues. Trimming took 1 base from V and 7 from J, leaving 13 bases between them. The germline V gene has CDR1 PRHDT and CDR2 FYEKMQ (reference sequence). The CDR3 loop is CASSLVSRDGGYTF. The CDR3 DNA sequence: TGTGCCAGCAGCTTAGTATCCAGGGATGGTGGCTACACCTTC.

The chain combines TRBV6-1 with TRBJ2-1; TRBD2 matches 12 bases. The CDR3 is 20 amino acids. CDR1 MNHNS and CDR2 SASEGT come from the germline V gene. V gave up 0 bases and J gave up 4 bases; unmatched junction bases: 13. CDR3 sequence: CASSEAYTSGGPPRYNEQFF. The CDR3 DNA reads TGTGCCAGCAGTGAAGCATATACTAGCGGGGGGCCGCCGAGATACAATGAGCAGTTCTTC.

This clone was seen once. The V gene is TRBV6-5, the J gene TRBJ1-4, with D unresolved. Germline CDR1 reads MNHEY; CDR2 reads SVGAGI. Trimming took off 8 bases at V and 3 bases at J, with 7 bases between the two ends. The CDR3 runs to 12 residues. In nucleotides, the CDR3 is TGTGCCAGCCGAGGTGCTAATGAAAAACTGTTTTTT. Residues: CASRGANEKLFF.

This chain connects TRBV19 to TRBJ2-7; 9 nucleotides agree with TRBD1. The CDR3 is made up of 15 amino acids. Germline V gene data show CDR1 as LNHDA and CDR2 as SQIVND (reference sequence). The V segment lost 5 bases and the J segment 1 base; nucleotides outside the gene matches: 6. CDR3 bases: TGTGCCAGTAGTTTCACAGGGGGCGCTTCCTACGAGCAGTACTTC. This codes for CASSFTGGASYEQYF.

The CDR3 reads CASSSTSLSTDTQYF. CDR3 nucleotides: TGTGCCAGCAGCTCAACTAGCCTCAGCACAGATACGCAGTATTTT. The gene calls are TRBV6-5 and TRBJ2-3, with D possibly TRBD2 on 6 matching bases. Germline lookup yields CDR1 MNHEY and CDR2 SVGAGI. Trimming pared 6 bases from V and 0 bases from J, leaving 13 bases between. The CDR3 has 15 residues.

CDR3 in DNA: TGTGCCAGCAGCTTCCGGGACAGAAACAATGAGCAGTTCTTC. Protein product: CASSFRDRNNEQFF. V and J are TRBV13 and TRBJ2-1; 7 nucleotides agree with TRBD1. V lost 3 bases to trimming and J lost 5 bases; unmatched junction nucleotides: 4. This CDR3 spans 14 amino acids. Germline V gene lookup returns CDR1 PRHDT and CDR2 FYEKMQ (reference sequence).

This clone has a single count. The V gene is TRBV11-3, the J gene TRBJ2-3; no definite D call. V gave up 1 base and J gave up 0 bases, with 8 bases separating them. The CDR3 spans 15 residues. Germline values: CDR1 SGHNT, CDR2 YENEEA. CDR3 in amino acids: CASSLAQKSTDTQYF. DNA for the CDR3: TGTGCCAGCAGCTTAGCCCAGAAAAGCACAGATACGCAGTATTTT.

The chain is built from TRBV5-1 and TRBJ1-1; 7 bases match TRBD1. Germline V gene lookup returns CDR1 SGHRS and CDR2 YFSETQ. V was pared by 4 bases and J by 7 bases, with 10 bases of the junction left unmatched. The CDR3 runs to 14 residues. The DNA of the CDR3 is TGCGCCAGCAGCGATAGACAGGGTTTCTTTGAAGCTTTCTTT. Its protein is CASSDRQGFFEAFF.

J is TRBJ1-2 and V is TRBV3-1 (or the pseudogene TRBV3-2); D may be TRBD1 (6 bases). Germline V gene lookup returns CDR1 LGHDT and CDR2 YNNKEL (reference sequence). CDR3 length: 15 residues. Trimming left V 4 bases short and J 4 bases short, with 16 bases between. The CDR3 reads CASSLRAGAGYGYTF. Written as DNA, the CDR3 is TGTGCCAGCAGCCTCCGGGCAGGGGCAGGCTATGGCTACACCTTC.

This clone was recorded once. This chain joins TRBV19 and TRBJ1-1; D not resolved. The V gene lost 4 bases and the J gene lost 7 bases, with 10 bases spanning the gap. This CDR3 has 12 residues. Germline CDR1 reads LNHDA; CDR2 reads SQIVND (reference sequence). DNA of the CDR3: TGTGCCAGTAGTAACCCGGGTAGTGAAGCTTTCTTT. It is translated as CASSNPGSEAFF.